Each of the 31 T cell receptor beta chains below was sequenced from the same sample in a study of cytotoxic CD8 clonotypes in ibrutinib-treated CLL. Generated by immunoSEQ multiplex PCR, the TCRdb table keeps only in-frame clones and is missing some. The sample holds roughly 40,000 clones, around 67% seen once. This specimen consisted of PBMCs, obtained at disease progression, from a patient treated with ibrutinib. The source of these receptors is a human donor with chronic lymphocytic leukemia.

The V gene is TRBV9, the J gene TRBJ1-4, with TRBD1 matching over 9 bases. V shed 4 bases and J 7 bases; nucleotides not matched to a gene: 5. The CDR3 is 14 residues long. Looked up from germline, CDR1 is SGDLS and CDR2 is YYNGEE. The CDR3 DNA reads TGTGCCAGCAGCAATACAGGGGGCTCTGAAAAACTGTTTTTT. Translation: CASSNTGGSEKLFF.

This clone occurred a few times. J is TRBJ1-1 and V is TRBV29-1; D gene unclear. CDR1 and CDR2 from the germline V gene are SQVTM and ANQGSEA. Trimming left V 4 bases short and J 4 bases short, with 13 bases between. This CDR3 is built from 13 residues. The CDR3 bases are TGCAGCGTTGTGGAGGTGGAAGGCACTGAAGCTTTCTTT. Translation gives CSVVEVEGTEAFF.

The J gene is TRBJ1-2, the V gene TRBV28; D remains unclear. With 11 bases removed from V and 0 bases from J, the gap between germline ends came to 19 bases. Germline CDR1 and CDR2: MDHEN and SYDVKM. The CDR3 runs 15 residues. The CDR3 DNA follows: TGTGCCGGGAGGGCCTCAGACGGAGCTAACTATGGCTACACCTTC. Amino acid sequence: CAGRASDGANYGYTF.

The CDR3 nucleotides read TGTGCCAGCAGTCCCGACAGGTTCGATGGCTACACCTTC. It translates to CASSPDRFDGYTF. The chain has TRBV14 and TRBJ1-2, with a tentative D call TRBD1 (6 bases). The V gene lost 6 bases and the J gene lost 6 bases, with 14 bases spanning the gap. The CDR3 has 13 amino acids. Germline values: CDR1 SGHDN, CDR2 FVKESK.

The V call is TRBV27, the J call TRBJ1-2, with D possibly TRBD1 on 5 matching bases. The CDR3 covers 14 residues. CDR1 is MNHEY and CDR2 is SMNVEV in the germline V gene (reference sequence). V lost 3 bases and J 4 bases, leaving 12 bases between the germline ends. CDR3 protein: CASSFIGQLYGYTF. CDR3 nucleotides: TGTGCCAGCAGTTTTATTGGACAACTCTATGGCTACACCTTC.

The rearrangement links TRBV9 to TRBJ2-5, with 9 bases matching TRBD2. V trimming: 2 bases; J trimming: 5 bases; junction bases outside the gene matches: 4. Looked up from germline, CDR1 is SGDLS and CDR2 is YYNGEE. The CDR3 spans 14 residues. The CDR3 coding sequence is TGTGCCAGCAGCGTTGCGGGAGGGGACGAGACCCAGTACTTC. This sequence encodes CASSVAGGDETQYF.

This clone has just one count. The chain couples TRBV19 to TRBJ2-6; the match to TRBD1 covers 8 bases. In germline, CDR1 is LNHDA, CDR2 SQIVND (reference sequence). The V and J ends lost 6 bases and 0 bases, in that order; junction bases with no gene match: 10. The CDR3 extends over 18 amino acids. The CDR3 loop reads CASRADRDLSSGANVLTF. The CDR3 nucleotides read TGTGCCAGTAGGGCGGACAGGGACCTAAGCTCTGGGGCCAACGTCCTGACTTTC.

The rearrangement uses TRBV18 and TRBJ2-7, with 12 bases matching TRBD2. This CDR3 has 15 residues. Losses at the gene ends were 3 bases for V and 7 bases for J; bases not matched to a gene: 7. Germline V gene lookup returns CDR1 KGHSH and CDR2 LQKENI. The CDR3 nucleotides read TGTGCCAGCTCACCCCAGACTAGCGGGAGCGGTGAGCAGTACTTC. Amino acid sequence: CASSPQTSGSGEQYF.

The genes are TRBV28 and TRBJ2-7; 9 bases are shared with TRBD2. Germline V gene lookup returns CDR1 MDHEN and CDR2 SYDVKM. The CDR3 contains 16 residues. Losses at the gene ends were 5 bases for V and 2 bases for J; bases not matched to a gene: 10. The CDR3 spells CASSASRLAVTYEQYF. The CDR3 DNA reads TGTGCCAGCAGTGCCTCCAGACTAGCGGTAACCTACGAGCAGTACTTC.

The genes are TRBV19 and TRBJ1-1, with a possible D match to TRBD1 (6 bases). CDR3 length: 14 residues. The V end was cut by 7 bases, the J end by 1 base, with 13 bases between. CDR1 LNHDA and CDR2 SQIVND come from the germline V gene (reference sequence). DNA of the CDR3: TGTGCCAGTAAACCTAGGACAGAGAACACTGAAGCTTTCTTT. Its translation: CASKPRTENTEAFF.

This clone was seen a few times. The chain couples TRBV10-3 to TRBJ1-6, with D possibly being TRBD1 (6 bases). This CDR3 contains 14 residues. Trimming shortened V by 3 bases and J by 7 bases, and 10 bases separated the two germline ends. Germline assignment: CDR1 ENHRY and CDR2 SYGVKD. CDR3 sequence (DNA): TGTGCCATCAGTGAAGCAGGGGTAAATTCACCCCTCCACTTT. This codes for CAISEAGVNSPLHF.

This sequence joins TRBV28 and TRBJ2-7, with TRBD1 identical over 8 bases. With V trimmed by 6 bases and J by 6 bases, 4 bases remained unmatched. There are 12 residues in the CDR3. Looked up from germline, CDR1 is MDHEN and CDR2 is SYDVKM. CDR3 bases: TGTGCCAGCAGCCCGACAGGGGTCGAGCAGTACTTC. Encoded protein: CASSPTGVEQYF.

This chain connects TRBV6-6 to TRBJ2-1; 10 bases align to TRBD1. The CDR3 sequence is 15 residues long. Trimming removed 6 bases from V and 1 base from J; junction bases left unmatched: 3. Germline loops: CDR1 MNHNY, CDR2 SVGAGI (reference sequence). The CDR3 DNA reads TGTGCCAGCAGCTGGGACAGGGGATCCTACAATGAGCAGTTCTTC. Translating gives CASSWDRGSYNEQFF.

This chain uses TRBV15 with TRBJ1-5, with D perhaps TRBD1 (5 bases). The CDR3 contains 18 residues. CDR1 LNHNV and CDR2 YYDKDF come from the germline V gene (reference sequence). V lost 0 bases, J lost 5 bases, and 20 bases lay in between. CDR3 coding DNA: TGTGCCACCAGCAGAGATCCGCCAGAGGGGTTTTCTTATCAGCCCCAGCATTTT. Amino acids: CATSRDPPEGFSYQPQHF.

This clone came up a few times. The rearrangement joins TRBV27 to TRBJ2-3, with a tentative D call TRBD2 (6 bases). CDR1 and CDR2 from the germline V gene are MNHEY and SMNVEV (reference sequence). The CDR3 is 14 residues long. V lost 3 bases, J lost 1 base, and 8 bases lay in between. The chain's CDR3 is CASSFSSGTDTQYF. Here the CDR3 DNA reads TGTGCCAGCAGTTTTTCTAGCGGCACAGATACGCAGTATTTT.

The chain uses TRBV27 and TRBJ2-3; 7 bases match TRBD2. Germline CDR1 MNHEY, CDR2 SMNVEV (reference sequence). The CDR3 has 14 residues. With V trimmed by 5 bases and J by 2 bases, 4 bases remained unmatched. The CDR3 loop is CASSPRDYTDTQYF. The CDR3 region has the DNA TGTGCCAGCAGTCCCCGGGACTACACAGATACGCAGTATTTT.

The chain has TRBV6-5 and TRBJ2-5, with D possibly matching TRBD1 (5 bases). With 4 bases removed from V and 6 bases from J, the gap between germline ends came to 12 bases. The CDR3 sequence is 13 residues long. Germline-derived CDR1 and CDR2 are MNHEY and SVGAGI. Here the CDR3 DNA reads TGTGCCAGCAGTTTTGGCAGGGCAAAGACCCAGTACTTC. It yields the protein CASSFGRAKTQYF.

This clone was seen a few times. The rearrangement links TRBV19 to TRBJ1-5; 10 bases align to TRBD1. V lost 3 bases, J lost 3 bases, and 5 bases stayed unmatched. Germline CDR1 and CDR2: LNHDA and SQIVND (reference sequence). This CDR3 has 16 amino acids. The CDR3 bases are TGTGCCAGTAGTATCCTCGGGACAGGGGCCAATCAGCCCCAGCATTTT. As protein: CASSILGTGANQPQHF.

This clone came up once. The CDR3 nucleotides are TGTGCCAGTAGTCCGGGGCAGTTCCACAGTGGGGGCTCCTACGAGCAGTACTTC. This encodes CASSPGQFHSGGSYEQYF. This chain links TRBV19 with TRBJ2-7; D may be TRBD1 or TRBD2 (5 bases each). Trimming cost V 5 bases and J 0 bases, with 23 bases left between them. Germline CDR1 LNHDA, CDR2 SQIVND (reference sequence). The CDR3 covers 18 residues.

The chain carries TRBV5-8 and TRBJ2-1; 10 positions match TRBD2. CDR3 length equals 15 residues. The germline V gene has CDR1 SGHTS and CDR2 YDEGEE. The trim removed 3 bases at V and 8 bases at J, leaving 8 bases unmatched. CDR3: CASSSPSGRGDEQFF. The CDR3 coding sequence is TGTGCCAGCAGCTCCCCTAGCGGGAGAGGGGATGAGCAGTTCTTC.

The CDR3 DNA reads as TGTGCCAGCAGTTCCGGGTCCTACAATTATCAGCCCCAGCATTTT. Translated, it gives CASSSGSYNYQPQHF. This chain uses TRBV28 with TRBJ1-5, with D unclear. This CDR3 is built from 15 residues. V lost 4 bases to trimming and J lost 5 bases, with 15 bases between them. Germline CDR1 is MDHEN and CDR2 is SYDVKM.

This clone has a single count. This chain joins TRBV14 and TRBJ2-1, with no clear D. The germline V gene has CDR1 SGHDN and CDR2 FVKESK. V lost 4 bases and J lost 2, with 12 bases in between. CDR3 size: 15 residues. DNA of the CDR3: TGTGCCAGCAGCCCTATGGACCACCCCTACAATGAGCAGTTCTTC. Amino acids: CASSPMDHPYNEQFF.

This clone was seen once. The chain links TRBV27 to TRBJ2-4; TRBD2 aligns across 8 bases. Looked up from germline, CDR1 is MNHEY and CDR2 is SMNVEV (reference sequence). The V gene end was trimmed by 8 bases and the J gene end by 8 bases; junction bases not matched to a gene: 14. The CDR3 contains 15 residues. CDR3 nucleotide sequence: TGTGCCAGCTCTCCTACTAGCGGCTGGGAGGACATTCAGTACTTC. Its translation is CASSPTSGWEDIQYF.

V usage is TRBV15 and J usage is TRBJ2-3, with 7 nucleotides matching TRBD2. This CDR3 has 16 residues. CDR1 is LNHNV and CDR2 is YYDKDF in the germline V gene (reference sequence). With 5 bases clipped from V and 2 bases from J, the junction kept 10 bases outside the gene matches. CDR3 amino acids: CATSPGSGIFTDTQYF. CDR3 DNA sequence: TGTGCCACCAGCCCTGGGAGCGGGATCTTCACAGATACGCAGTATTTT.

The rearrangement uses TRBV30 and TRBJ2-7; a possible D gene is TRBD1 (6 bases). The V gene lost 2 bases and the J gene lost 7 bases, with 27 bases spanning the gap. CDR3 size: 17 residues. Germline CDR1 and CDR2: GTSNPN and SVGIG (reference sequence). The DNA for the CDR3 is TGTGCCTGGAGTATTTGGACAGCCGGGCGCCCACCGGGAGAGCAGTACTTC. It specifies CAWSIWTAGRPPGEQYF.

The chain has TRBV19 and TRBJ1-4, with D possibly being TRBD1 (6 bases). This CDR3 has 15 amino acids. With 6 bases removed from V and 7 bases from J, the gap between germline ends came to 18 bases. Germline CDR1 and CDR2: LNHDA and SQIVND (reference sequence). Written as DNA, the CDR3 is TGTGCCAGTAGCGAACTAACAGGGCTACCTGAAAAACTGTTTTTT. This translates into CASSELTGLPEKLFF.

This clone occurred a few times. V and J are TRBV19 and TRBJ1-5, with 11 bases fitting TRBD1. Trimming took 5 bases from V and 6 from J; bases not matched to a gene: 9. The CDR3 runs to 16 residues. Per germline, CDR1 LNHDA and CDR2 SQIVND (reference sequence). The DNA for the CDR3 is TGTGCCAGTAGTCCCCGGGGACAGGGGGGGGTTCAGCCCCAGCATTTT. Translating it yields CASSPRGQGGVQPQHF.

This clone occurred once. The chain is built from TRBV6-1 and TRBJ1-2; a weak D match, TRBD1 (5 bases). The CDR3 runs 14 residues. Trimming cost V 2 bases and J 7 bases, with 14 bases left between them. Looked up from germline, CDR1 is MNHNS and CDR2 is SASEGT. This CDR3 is CASSELWGAVGYTF. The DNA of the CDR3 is TGTGCCAGCAGTGAACTGTGGGGCGCGGTTGGCTACACCTTC.

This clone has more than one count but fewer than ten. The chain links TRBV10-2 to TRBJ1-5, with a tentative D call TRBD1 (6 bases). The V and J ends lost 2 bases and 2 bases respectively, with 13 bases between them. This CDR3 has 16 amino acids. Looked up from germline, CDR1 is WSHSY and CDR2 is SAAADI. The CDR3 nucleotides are TGCGCCAGCAGTGAGACTTGGGGGGCGGGCAATCAGCCCCAGCATTTT. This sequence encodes CASSETWGAGNQPQHF.

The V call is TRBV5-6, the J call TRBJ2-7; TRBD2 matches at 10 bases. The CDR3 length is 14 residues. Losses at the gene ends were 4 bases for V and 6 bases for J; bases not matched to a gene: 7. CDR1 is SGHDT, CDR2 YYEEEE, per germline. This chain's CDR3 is CASSQAGGASEQYF. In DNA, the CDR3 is TGTGCCAGCAGCCAAGCGGGAGGGGCGAGCGAGCAGTACTTC.

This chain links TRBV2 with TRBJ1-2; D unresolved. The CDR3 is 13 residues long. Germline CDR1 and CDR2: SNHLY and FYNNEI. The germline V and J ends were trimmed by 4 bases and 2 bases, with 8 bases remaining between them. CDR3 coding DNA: TGTGCCAGCAGTGCCAGCTACAACTATGGCTACACCTTC. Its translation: CASSASYNYGYTF.